The T cell receptor (beta chain) described here comes from a study of CD8+ T cells in alopecia areata. The CDR3 runs to 14 residues. V was clipped by 1 base and J by 6 bases, with 7 bases between them. Germline CDR1 is SGHTA and CDR2 is FQGTGA. Isolated RNA was reverse transcribed into cDNA used as the sequencing template. The protocol was immunoSEQ multiplex PCR, while the TCRdb copy is restricted to in-frame clones and leaves out a portion. Here the sample spans fewer than 250,000 clones, more than 45% being singletons. This clonotype was sampled from a human donor with alopecia areata. V usage is TRBV7-3 and J usage is TRBJ1-6, with D hard to call. The input for sequencing was CD4+ T cells sorted from blood, taken at week 0. The CDR3 DNA is TGTGCCAGCAGCTTAAACCCCTTTAATTCACCCCTCCACTTT. Translation gives CASSLNPFNSPLHF.